This T cell receptor (beta chain) came from a study of T cell changes during pregnancy in multiple sclerosis. In this sample, this clone turned up a few times. There are 15 residues in the CDR3. Trimming removed 1 base from V and 6 bases from J, with 13 bases in between. The germline CDR1 and CDR2 sequences are LNHDA and SQIVND (reference sequence). Using immunoSEQ multiplex PCR, the repertoire was profiled, and TCRdb retains in-frame clones only, with some absent. This repertoire shows 40,000 to 45,000 clones, roughly nine tenths found once; its top ten account for 0.45% to 0.65%. The sample consisted of CD4+ T cells from peripheral blood mononuclear cells, taken in the first trimester of pregnancy. This TCR was sampled from a female donor with multiple sclerosis, enrolled in a pregnancy study. This chain uses TRBV19 with TRBJ1-5, with D maybe TRBD1 (6 bases). The CDR3 nucleotides are TGTGCCAGTAGTATAGTAGCAGGGACAAGTCAGCCCCAGCATTTT. It encodes CASSIVAGTSQPQHF.